The rows below give T cell receptor beta chains drawn from one sample of a study of T cells in tuberculosis. The table came from immunoSEQ multiplex PCR; TCRdb's copy has only in-frame clones and leaves some out. Altogether fewer than 40,000 clones are present, roughly 94% being singletons, with the ten largest covering approximately 8.1%. The sequencing sample was made of PBMCs. These receptor sequences come from a donor aged 5 to 30 with latent tuberculosis or without tuberculosis infection. The CDR3 runs from the conserved cysteine through the conserved F or W. The D gene is left open where the match is weak. A row's size may be missing; if present it is once, few, many or a size class.

J gene,V gene,D gene,clone size,CDR3 protein,CDR3 DNA
TRBJ1-2,TRBV6-1,-,-,CASSVSDYGYTF,TGTGCCAGCAGTGTTTCAGACTATGGCTACACCTTC
TRBJ1-2,TRBV5-1,TRBD1,-,CASSPTTGLNYGYTF,TGCGCCAGCAGCCCCACGACAGGGTTAAACTATGGCTACACCTTC
TRBJ1-5,TRBV10-3,TRBD1,-,CAISVDRDQPQHF,TGTGCCATCAGTGTGGACAGGGACCAGCCCCAGCATTTT
TRBJ1-2,TRBV27,TRBD1,once,CASSRTGQAQNYGYTF,TGTGCCAGCAGCCGGACGGGACAGGCTCAAAACTATGGCTACACCTTC
TRBJ2-5,TRBV29-1,TRBD2,-,CSVLFSGRIETQYF,TGCAGCGTCTTGTTTAGCGGGAGGATAGAGACCCAGTACTTC
TRBJ1-3,TRBV4-1,-,-,CASSQGITGSSGNTIYF,TGCGCCAGCAGCCAAGGGATTACAGGGAGCTCTGGAAACACCATATATTTT
TRBJ2-1,TRBV2,-,-,CASVLEGVEQFF,TGTGCCAGCGTCCTCGAGGGGGTAGAGCAGTTCTTC
TRBJ2-7,TRBV6-1,-,-,CASSETHIRVWEQYF,TGTGCCAGCAGTGAAACCCATATCAGGGTGTGGGAGCAGTACTTC
TRBJ2-3,TRBV2,TRBD2,-,CASSGPGTSGTTDTQYF,TGTGCCAGCAGTGGCCCCGGGACTAGCGGGACTACAGATACGCAGTATTTT
TRBJ1-1,TRBV9,-,once,CASSSTWGVNTEAFF,TGTGCCAGCAGTTCTACATGGGGGGTGAACACTGAAGCTTTCTTT
TRBJ2-1,TRBV11-2,TRBD2,-,CASSPGLAGGKQFF,TGTGCCAGCAGCCCCGGACTAGCGGGAGGAAAGCAGTTCTTC
TRBJ1-1,TRBV10-3,-,-,CAISGVEGDTEAFF,TGTGCCATCAGTGGGGTTGAGGGGGACACTGAAGCTTTCTTT
TRBJ1-1,TRBV4-1,TRBD1,-,CASSHLTGIAEAFF,TGCGCCAGCAGCCACCTGACAGGGATAGCTGAAGCTTTCTTT
TRBJ1-2,TRBV4-1,TRBD1,-,CASSQGTGTSYGYTF,TGCGCCAGCAGCCAAGGGACAGGAACCTCCTATGGCTACACCTTC
TRBJ2-3,TRBV6-1,-,-,CASSEVRGGMQGRTDTQYF,TGTGCCAGCAGTGAAGTAAGAGGAGGGATGCAGGGACGCACAGATACGCAGTATTTT
TRBJ1-2,TRBV29-1,-,-,CSVDAGNYGYTF,TGCAGCGTTGATGCGGGGAACTATGGCTACACCTTC
TRBJ2-1,TRBV4-1,-,-,CASSHKIPGGNEQFF,TGCGCCAGCAGCCACAAAATCCCCGGCGGCAATGAGCAGTTCTTC
TRBJ2-1,TRBV7-2,TRBD1,-,CASSSIRTGGYNEQFF,TGTGCCAGCAGCTCGATTAGGACAGGGGGTTACAATGAGCAGTTCTTC
TRBJ2-2,TRBV10-3,TRBD2,-,CAIKLLADTGELFF,TGTGCCATCAAGTTACTAGCGGACACCGGGGAGCTGTTTTTT
TRBJ2-3,TRBV9,-,-,CASSPRLAGWSDTQYF,TGTGCCAGCAGCCCACGGTTGGCGGGATGGTCAGATACGCAGTATTTT
TRBJ2-7,TRBV29-1,-,-,CSVVPGHHYEQYF,TGCAGCGTCGTTCCGGGACACCACTACGAGCAGTACTTC
TRBJ1-1,TRBV6-5,-,-,CASSYSKVGGTEAFF,TGTGCCAGCAGTTACTCGAAGGTGGGAGGGACTGAAGCTTTCTTT
TRBJ2-7,TRBV18,-,-,CASSPHHRDLSSYEQYF,TGTGCCAGCTCACCCCACCACAGGGACCTCAGCTCCTACGAGCAGTACTTC
TRBJ2-7,TRBV27,-,-,CASSFRDTSYEQYF,TGTGCCAGCAGTTTCAGGGACACCTCCTACGAGCAGTACTTC
TRBJ2-6,TRBV5-1,TRBD2,-,CASSSTSGRAPGSGANVLTF,TGCGCCAGCAGCTCAACTAGCGGGAGGGCCCCCGGCTCTGGGGCCAACGTCCTGACTTTC
TRBJ2-7,TRBV21-1,-,-,CASSKGQAVYEQYF,TGTGCCAGCAGCAAAGGGCAGGCAGTATACGAGCAGTACTTC
TRBJ1-1,TRBV27,-,-,CASSFRGGLTEAFF,TGTGCCAGCAGTTTCCGGGGAGGGCTAACTGAAGCTTTCTTT
TRBJ1-5,TRBV5-1,-,-,CASSLDGAGNQPQHF,TGCGCCAGCAGCTTAGATGGAGCGGGCAATCAGCCCCAGCATTTT